The T cell receptor (beta chain) under discussion was sequenced for a study of siplizumab effects on memory and regulatory T cells. Findings and limits, study-wide: Many proliferating CD4+ or CD8+ clones remained unclassified. Roughly 75-96% of them could not be assigned either a naive or a memory phenotype. Confirmation that proliferating Tregs from siplizumab cultures had suppressive function was not obtained. Some alloreactive sequences were traceable to unstimulated CD4+ memory cells, and siplizumab significantly reduced them.

This clone was found once. Its antigen is still unknown. TCR templates numbering approximately 9.3 x 10^4 were assayed per sample. Produced via immunoSEQ multiplex PCR; TCRdb's table is partial and in-frame only. The sample carries some 100,000 clones, about nine tenths recorded once. CDR3 length: 16 residues. Germline values: CDR1 PRHDT, CDR2 FYEKMQ (reference sequence). V lost 3 bases and J lost 4, with 16 bases in between. V is TRBV13 and J is TRBJ2-1; D is possibly TRBD1 or TRBD2 (5 bases each). The sequencing sample was made of CD4+ T cells sorted from blood. The TCR comes from a human donor in good health. The CDR3 sequence: CASSLGLGDLYNEQFF. In DNA, the CDR3 is TGTGCCAGCAGCTTGGGGTTGGGGGATTTGTACAATGAGCAGTTCTTC. The full variable domain, its missing parts supplied by reference TRBV13 and TRBJ2-1, is AAGVIQSPRHLIKEKRETATLKCYPIPRHDTVYWYQQGPGQDPQFLISFYEKMQSDKGSIPDRFSAQQFSDYHSELNMSSLELGDSALYFCASSLGLGDLYNEQFFGPGTRLTVL.